This T cell receptor (beta chain) derives from a study of CD8 T cells in Susac syndrome. Sequencing of TCR beta covered CD8+ and CD4+ T cells obtained from blood. Multiple sclerosis controls were treatment-naive patients with stable or active relapsing-remitting disease. The CDR3 consists of 15 residues. CDR1 and CDR2 from the germline V gene are DFQATT and SNEGSKA (reference sequence). Trimming left V 7 bases short and J 6 bases short, with 22 bases between. Random hexamers primed reverse transcription of roughly 0.5 to 1 ug RNA. Multiplex immunoSEQ PCR targeted 54 Vbeta and 13 Jbeta TCR beta segments. TCRdb ran MiXCR on the immunoSEQ multiplex PCR reads and lists one entry per CDR3 protein. The top ten clones hold 0.09% to 0.15% of a sample with some 450,000 distinct CDR3 sequences, about 85% of them seen once.

The source material was CD8+ T cells from PBMCs. The receptor was isolated from a human donor with multiple sclerosis. The V call is TRBV20-1, the J call TRBJ1-5, with a weak D call TRBD1 (5 bases). CDR3: CSGLDRQLFLQPQHF. The CDR3 DNA reads TGCAGTGGGCTAGATAGACAGCTTTTCCTTCAGCCCCAGCATTTT.